The 7 T cell receptor beta chains listed next were all sequenced from one sample in a study of T cell responses to AZD1222 COVID-19 vaccine. Repertoires were generated with immunoSEQ multiplex PCR, while TCRdb's copy carries only in-frame clones and drops some. The sample lists 65,000 to 75,000 clones, roughly 84% occurring once. Sequences were derived from peripheral blood, sampled on day 0 of AZD1222 vaccination. Receptors were obtained from an adult in good health.

The V gene is TRBV5-4, the J gene TRBJ1-1; no definite D call. The length of the CDR3 is 12 residues. V dropped 5 bases and J dropped 2 bases, with 7 bases sitting between them. Germline values: CDR1 SGHNT, CDR2 YYREEE (reference sequence). CDR3 sequence (DNA): TGTGCCAGCAGGTCCGGCAACACTGAAGCTTTCTTT. It codes for CASRSGNTEAFF.

V usage is TRBV23-1 and J usage is TRBJ1-5, with no clear D. TRBV23-1 is annotated as an ORF whose role is uncertain. V lost 4 bases and J lost 4, with 17 bases in between. The CDR3 runs to 16 residues. CDR3 nucleotides: TGCGCCAGCAGTCCCAAAGGGCTCTACAGAAATCAGCCCCAGCATTTT. This gives the protein CASSPKGLYRNQPQHF.

This chain joins TRBV7-8 and TRBJ1-3; D not certain. The CDR3 length is 14 residues. Germline assignment: CDR1 SGHVS and CDR2 FQNEAQ. Trimming removed 4 bases at V and 4 bases at J, with 11 bases between. CDR3: CASSSAHEGNTIYF. In DNA, the CDR3 is TGTGCCAGCAGCTCGGCCCACGAAGGAAACACCATATATTTT.

The J gene is TRBJ2-7, the V gene TRBV24-1; D not resolved. CDR3 size: 15 residues. V lost 2 bases to trimming and J lost 3 bases, with 13 bases between them. Germline CDR1 is KGHDR and CDR2 is SFDVKD. The CDR3 loop is CATSDSSGPDYEQYF. In DNA, the CDR3 is TGTGCCACCAGTGATTCATCCGGCCCGGACTACGAGCAGTACTTC.

The chain links TRBV16 to TRBJ1-6; 8 bases match TRBD1. The germline gives CDR1 KGHSY, CDR2 FQNENV. J was trimmed by 1 base and V by 4 bases; bases with no gene match: 6. CDR3 length: 17 amino acids. The CDR3 reads CASSLRTGSSYNSPLHF. The CDR3 DNA sequence: TGTGCCAGCAGCCTCCGGACAGGGTCGTCCTATAATTCACCCCTCCACTTT.

In its sample, this clone was seen a few times. The chain is built from TRBV20-1 and TRBJ2-7, with 7 bases that match TRBD1. Germline V gene lookup returns CDR1 DFQATT and CDR2 SNEGSKA (reference sequence). The ends lost 8 bases at V and 3 bases at J; junction bases unmatched: 4. CDR3 length: 11 amino acids. The CDR3 loop is CSPTGNYEQYF. The CDR3 nucleotides read TGCAGTCCGACAGGGAACTACGAGCAGTACTTC.

The CDR3 loop reads CASSYWIGAAANTEAFF. CDR3 nucleotides: TGTGCCAGTAGTTACTGGATTGGGGCAGCTGCCAACACTGAAGCTTTCTTT. The gene calls are TRBV19 and TRBJ1-1; possible D gene TRBD1, 5 bases. The V gene lost 5 bases and the J gene lost 2 bases, with 21 bases spanning the gap. The germline V gene has CDR1 LNHDA and CDR2 SQIVND (reference sequence). The CDR3 covers 17 residues. The whole variable domain, remainder taken from reference TRBV19 and TRBJ1-1, is DGGITQSPKYLFRKEGQNVTLSCEQNLNHDAMYWYRQDPGQGLRLIYYSQIVNDFQKGDIAEGYSVSREKKESFPLTVTSAQKNPTAFYLCASSYWIGAAANTEAFFGQGTRLTVV.